These 17 T cell receptor beta chains were all obtained from the same sample, sequenced in a study of post-analysis software for immune sequencing data. Regarding the study as a whole: Compared with controls, patients had more of about five TRBV segments, including TRBV5-6, TRBV5-1 and TRBV20-1.

Antigens for these TCRs are unknown. cDNA libraries for TCR beta contained unique molecular identifiers. TCRdb re-analysed the PCR reads in MiXCR, keeping a single row per CDR3 protein. The table lists roughly 620,000 distinct CDR3 sequences, roughly 40% of them singletons. The sequenced sample was blood. The source is a girl between 5 and 17 years old with multiple sclerosis.

The genes are TRBV5-1 and TRBJ1-2, with TRBD1 matching over 7 bases. Trimming took 4 bases from V and 4 from J; bases not matched to a gene: 10. In germline, CDR1 is SGHRS, CDR2 YFSETQ. This CDR3 spans 15 amino acids. The CDR3 sequence is CASSPSTQGSYGYTF. CDR3 DNA: TGCGCCAGCAGCCCAAGCACACAGGGGAGCTATGGCTACACCTTC.

This chain joins TRBV5-1 and TRBJ2-1; 16 positions match TRBD2. The germline CDR1 and CDR2 sequences are SGHRS and YFSETQ. This CDR3 spans 15 amino acids. V lost 5 bases, J lost 9 bases, and 5 bases stayed unmatched. The CDR3 protein is CASSQGLAGGREQFF. CDR3 nucleotide sequence: TGCGCCAGCAGTCAGGGACTAGCGGGAGGGCGTGAGCAGTTCTTC.

The sample holds a few counts of this clonotype. V gene TRBV10-3 combines with J gene TRBJ1-5; D possibly corresponds to TRBD1 (6 bases). Trimming cost V 4 bases and J 5 bases, with 12 bases left between them. CDR3 length: 14 residues. Per germline, CDR1 ENHRY and CDR2 SYGVKD. The CDR3 bases are TGTGCCATCAGTGCTGCGGGGGGCGATCAGCCCCAGCATTTT. It codes for CAISAAGGDQPQHF.

The genes are TRBV6-2 or TRBV6-3 and TRBJ1-1, with unresolved D. Germline CDR1 and CDR2: MNHEY and SVGEGT. This CDR3 is built from 12 residues. Trimming cost V 7 bases and J 4 bases, with 10 bases left between them. In DNA form, the CDR3 reads TGTGCCAGCAAAAGGCCGGTCACTGAAGCTTTCTTT. Protein sequence: CASKRPVTEAFF.

This chain uses TRBV10-2 with TRBJ2-4, with D hard to call. The tail of the sequence fits TRBJ2-7 better, so the J call may be wrong. This CDR3 has 11 residues. The germline V gene has CDR1 WSHSY and CDR2 SAAADI. The CDR3 DNA is TGCGCCAGCGAACAAGGGTACGAGCAGTACTTC. It codes for CASEQGYEQYF.

This clonotype was found a few times. V gene TRBV5-5 combines with J gene TRBJ2-7; D possibly matches TRBD1 or TRBD2 (6 bases each). The CDR3 consists of 15 residues. The V end was cut by 4 bases, the J end by 3 bases, with 17 bases between. Germline V gene sequence: CDR1 SGHKS, CDR2 YYEKEE (reference sequence). This CDR3 reads CASSRFWGANYEQYF. As DNA, the CDR3 is TGTGCCAGCAGCCGATTCTGGGGGGCTAACTACGAGCAGTACTTC.

In its sample, this clonotype was seen a few times. The chain employs TRBV12-3 or TRBV12-4 and TRBJ1-2; D is perhaps TRBD1 (5 bases). This CDR3 spans 16 amino acids. The V end lost 0 bases, the J end lost 3 bases, and 14 bases lay between the germline ends. The CDR3 loop reads CASSLAWAGSHYGYTF. The CDR3 nucleotides are TGTGCCAGCAGTTTAGCGTGGGCAGGGTCTCACTATGGCTACACCTTC.

V gene TRBV27 combines with J gene TRBJ2-7; D perhaps matches TRBD2 (6 bases). V was pared by 3 bases and J by 3 bases, with 15 bases between. This CDR3 has 15 residues. Per germline, CDR1 MNHEY and CDR2 SMNVEV (reference sequence). CDR3 DNA sequence: TGTGCCAGCAGTTTGGGTTATACTAGCAGCTACGAGCAGTACTTC. Protein product: CASSLGYTSSYEQYF.

The rearrangement uses TRBV6-4 and TRBJ2-1, with D tentatively TRBD1 (5 bases). V was cut by 11 bases and J by 9 bases, with 26 bases left in between. Germline lookup yields CDR1 MRHNA and CDR2 SNTAGT. This CDR3 region has 15 residues. CDR3 coding DNA: TGTGCCTCCCAGGGCACTGGTAGTTTACACAGTGAGCAGTTCTTC. It is translated as CASQGTGSLHSEQFF.

The chain is built from TRBV12-3 or TRBV12-4 and TRBJ2-1, with 14 positions matching TRBD2. With 4 bases clipped from V and 4 bases from J, the junction kept 6 bases outside the gene matches. This CDR3 is 17 amino acids long. The DNA of the CDR3 is TGTGCCAGCAGTTCGGGACTAGCGGGAGCTCGATACAATGAGCAGTTCTTC. Encoded protein: CASSSGLAGARYNEQFF.

In its sample, this clonotype was seen many times. The chain has TRBV3-1 and TRBJ1-5; tentatively, D is TRBD1 (5 bases). The CDR3 sequence is 15 residues long. The germline gives CDR1 LGHDT, CDR2 YNNKEL (reference sequence). Trimming removed 3 bases from V and 0 bases from J, with 9 bases in between. CDR3 sequence reads: CASSQGTGSNQPQHF. The CDR3 nucleotides are TGTGCCAGCAGCCAGGGTACAGGTAGCAATCAGCCCCAGCATTTT.

The chain is built from TRBV29-1 and TRBJ2-1, with 9 bases aligning to TRBD2. Looked up from germline, CDR1 is SQVTM and CDR2 is ANQGSEA. J lost 6 bases, V lost 5 bases, and 8 bases had no gene match. There are 14 residues in the CDR3. The CDR3 DNA reads TGCAGCGTTTCTAGCGGGACAGAGGGCAATGAGCAGTTCTTC. It translates to CSVSSGTEGNEQFF.

The count of this clonotype is one. This chain joins TRBV12-3 or TRBV12-4 and TRBJ2-1; 7 bases fit TRBD1. This CDR3 contains 12 residues. Trimming cost V 7 bases and J 10 bases; bases outside gene matches: 7. This CDR3 is CASTITGDEQFF. CDR3 coding DNA: TGTGCCAGCACTATAACAGGGGACGAGCAGTTCTTC.

The chain uses TRBV3-1 and TRBJ2-1, with D tentatively TRBD1 (5 bases). V was clipped by 0 bases and J by 3 bases, with 12 bases between them. Germline loops: CDR1 LGHDT, CDR2 YNNKEL (reference sequence). The CDR3 covers 16 residues. CDR3 sequence: CASSQELRQIYNEQFF. The CDR3, as DNA: TGTGCCAGCAGCCAAGAATTGAGACAGATCTACAATGAGCAGTTCTTC.

The chain carries TRBV10-3 and TRBJ1-1, with a weak D call TRBD1 (5 bases). Per the germline V gene, CDR1 is ENHRY and CDR2 is SYGVKD. The CDR3 is made up of 14 amino acids. Trimming cost V 3 bases and J 1 base, with 9 bases left between them. CDR3 sequence reads: CAISDGTGNTEAFF. The CDR3 DNA reads TGTGCCATCAGTGACGGGACGGGGAACACTGAAGCTTTCTTT.

Comments on this clonotype: The junction departs from the called germline gene at one end, perhaps through a read error. The chain uses TRBV19 and TRBJ1-2; no clear D gene. The CDR3 has 13 residues. Germline CDR1 LNHDA, CDR2 SQIVND (reference sequence). The CDR3: CASSTWSFYGCTF. The CDR3 nucleotides read TGTGCCAGTAGTACCTGGAGCTTCTATGGCTGCACCTTC.

The J gene is TRBJ2-7, the V gene TRBV29-1; no clear D. The CDR3 loop spans 11 amino acids. CDR1 and CDR2 (germline): SQVTM, ANQGSEA. V shed 3 bases and J shed 7 bases, with 10 bases lying between them. This chain's CDR3 is CSVEATREQYF. Here the CDR3 DNA reads TGCAGCGTTGAGGCAACGAGGGAGCAGTACTTC.